This TCR beta chain was sequenced for a study of cytomegalovirus exposure and HLA in healthy donors. Study at large: Around 76% of 300 to 450 genotyped donors fell in the Caucasian-associated ancestry cluster.

In the PCR, 60 Vbeta and 13 Jbeta primers were used. Measured with immunoSEQ multiplex PCR; TCRdb has only the in-frame clones, and not every one. Among 150,000 to 200,000 clones, about four fifths were seen once, and the ten largest hold under 0.6%. Notes on this clone: The target antigen is unknown.

Study observations and caveats: There were under 200 TCR beta chains listed as cytomegalovirus-associated.

The CDR3 has 14 amino acids. J gave up 6 bases and V 4 bases, and 8 bases lay outside the gene matches. Germline CDR1 and CDR2: SGHDN and FVKESK. This rearrangement joins TRBV14 to TRBJ2-7; 8 bases map to TRBD1. The source material was PBMCs. The TCR comes from a woman between 45 and 65 years old in good health and CMV-seronegative. The CDR3 sequence is CASSPPPGGREQYF. The CDR3 DNA is TGTGCCAGCAGCCCCCCGCCAGGGGGCCGCGAGCAGTACTTC.